The 23 T cell receptor beta chains below come from one sample, sequenced in a study of T cells in tumors after PD-1 blockade (dated by TCRdb to the late 2010s). This specimen's time point label, per the study, means: after anti-PD-1 therapy. Library creation used the immunoSEQ multiplex PCR assay. TCRdb holds this immuneACCESS table with in-frame rearrangements only. Some clones are missing; in checked studies, unresolved V genes explain under half, and the rest has no known cause. This sample gives approximately 4,000 clones in total; about 60% of them show up just once. Of the sample, roughly three fifths falls within the top ten clones. Source: tumor tissue, taken after anti-PD-1 treatment. All receptors derive from a human donor with cutaneous squamous cell carcinoma.

This clone was found a few times. The V and J genes are TRBV19 and TRBJ2-5, with D perhaps assigned TRBD1 or TRBD2 (5 bases each). CDR1 is LNHDA and CDR2 is SQIVND in the germline V gene (reference sequence). The V gene lost 0 bases and the J gene lost 1 base, with 15 bases spanning the gap. The CDR3 extends over 17 amino acids. CDR3 DNA: TGTGCCAGTAGTATAGAGGGGCCGGGACGGCTCCAAGAGACCCAGTACTTC. Translation gives CASSIEGPGRLQETQYF.

V is TRBV5-1 and J is TRBJ2-7; D is uncertain. The germline CDR1 and CDR2 sequences are SGHRS and YFSETQ. The CDR3 is 14 residues long. The V end was cut by 0 bases, the J end by 5 bases, with 12 bases between. CDR3: CASSLVSSIDEQYF. The DNA of the CDR3 is TGCGCCAGCAGCTTGGTCAGCAGCATCGACGAGCAGTACTTC.

This chain uses TRBV7-2 with TRBJ2-1, with D possibly being TRBD2 (5 bases). The CDR3 length is 15 residues. Between the trimmed V and J ends, which lost 5 bases and 0 bases, there was a span of 11 bases. Germline assignment: CDR1 SGHTA and CDR2 FQGNSA. The CDR3 DNA reads as TGTGCCAGCAGCCCGGACTTCAGCTCCTACAATGAGCAGTTCTTC. It is translated as CASSPDFSSYNEQFF.

The J gene is TRBJ2-5, the V gene TRBV28; the D call may be TRBD1 or TRBD2 (5 bases each). In germline, CDR1 is MDHEN, CDR2 SYDVKM. The length of the CDR3 is 15 residues. Trimming took off 7 bases at V and 2 bases at J, with 17 bases between the two ends. CDR3 in amino acids: CASIGGLQGQETQYF. CDR3 bases: TGTGCCAGCATTGGGGGTCTCCAGGGACAAGAGACCCAGTACTTC.

V gene TRBV4-2 combines with J gene TRBJ2-6; D unclear. Trimming left V 0 bases short and J 0 bases short, with 6 bases between. The CDR3 contains 16 residues. CDR1 LGHNA and CDR2 YNFKEQ come from the germline V gene. CDR3 sequence (DNA): TGTGCCAGCAGCCAAGACATGGACTCTGGGGCCAACGTCCTGACTTTC. Translating gives CASSQDMDSGANVLTF.

For this clone: This may come from a read error, since a much larger clone is one base off. Other DNA sequences within the sample encode an identical CDR3. In DNA form, the CDR3 reads TGTGCCAGCAGTTTTACAGATACGCAGTATTTT. Its protein product is CASSFTDTQYF. The chain employs TRBV12-3 or TRBV12-4 and TRBJ2-3; D gene uncertain. This CDR3 comprises 11 residues. Deletions cut 3 bases from V and 3 bases from J, with 1 base between.

This clone was recorded a few times. The gene calls are TRBV4-1 and TRBJ1-6; 7 bases map to TRBD1. CDR3 length: 16 amino acids. Germline V gene lookup returns CDR1 MGHRA and CDR2 YSYEKL. Trimming cost V 4 bases and J 5 bases; bases outside gene matches: 8. CDR3 sequence: CASSPRQGLNNSPLHF. For the CDR3, the DNA is TGCGCCAGCAGCCCCCGACAGGGCTTGAATAATTCACCCCTCCACTTT.

This clone was seen more than once but under ten times. The rearrangement links TRBV7-3 to TRBJ2-1, with 9 bases identical to TRBD2. The trim removed 5 bases at V and 7 bases at J, leaving 12 bases unmatched. Germline CDR1 is SGHTA and CDR2 is FQGTGA. The CDR3 contains 16 residues. In DNA, the CDR3 is TGTGCCAGCAGCCACCCAGGACTAGCGACCTTGAATGAGCAGTTCTTC. Translated: CASSHPGLATLNEQFF.

By its share, this clone is large. The sample contains more than one DNA sequence encoding this CDR3. The chain recombines TRBV7-9 with TRBJ1-2, with D uncertain. The ends were cut back, 5 bases at V and 8 bases at J, with 9 bases in the middle. CDR3 length equals 11 residues. Germline CDR1 reads SEHNR; CDR2 reads FQNEAQ (reference sequence). The CDR3 protein is CASSRALGYTF. The CDR3 nucleotides are TGTGCCAGCAGCCGGGCGCTCGGCTACACCTTC.

The J gene is TRBJ2-3, the V gene TRBV7-9, with 11 bases that match TRBD2. Germline V gives CDR1 SEHNR, CDR2 FQNEAQ (reference sequence). Trimming removed 2 bases from V and 0 bases from J; junction bases left unmatched: 1. This CDR3 has 16 amino acids. CDR3 bases: TGTGCCAGCAGCTTATTAGCGGGGGGGAGCACAGATACGCAGTATTTT. Amino acids: CASSLLAGGSTDTQYF.

This sequence joins TRBV5-1 and TRBJ2-7; no reliable D call. This CDR3 has 14 amino acids. Trimming took off 2 bases at V and 2 bases at J, with 11 bases between the two ends. CDR1 and CDR2 from the germline V gene are SGHRS and YFSETQ. DNA of the CDR3: TGCGCCAGCAGCTTTCTAGTAGGGACCTACGAGCAGTACTTC. Its translation: CASSFLVGTYEQYF.

The CDR3 nucleotides read TGTGCCAGCAGTCATGAGAAGTACGAGCAGTACTTC. It encodes CASSHEKYEQYF. The chain has TRBV6-6 and TRBJ2-7; no clear D. Germline CDR1 and CDR2: MNHNY and SVGAGI (reference sequence). V dropped 5 bases and J dropped 4 bases, with 9 bases sitting between them. The CDR3 spans 12 residues.

The chain has TRBV3-1 (or the pseudogene TRBV3-2) and TRBJ2-7; 7 positions agree with TRBD1. From germline, CDR1 is LGHDT and CDR2 YNNKEL (reference sequence). The CDR3 runs 15 residues. The junction had 14 bases not matched to a gene; V was cut back by 7 bases and J by 5 bases. The CDR3 loop reads CASTLSGGGGNEQYF. The CDR3, as DNA: TGTGCCAGCACGCTTTCAGGGGGTGGGGGAAACGAGCAGTACTTC.

The rearrangement links TRBV7-6 to TRBJ2-3; TRBD2 is a possible D gene (6 bases). Per the germline V gene, CDR1 is SGHVS and CDR2 is FNYEAQ. The ends were cut back, 0 bases at V and 5 bases at J, with 12 bases in the middle. This CDR3 has 15 residues. The CDR3 here is CASSLASGGGDTQYF. CDR3 nucleotide sequence: TGTGCCAGCAGCTTAGCTAGCGGAGGTGGAGATACGCAGTATTTT. The full variable domain, rest sourced from reference TRBV7-6 and TRBJ2-3, is GAGVSQSPRYKVTKRGQDVALRCDPISGHVSLYWYRQALGQGPEFLTYFNYEAQQDKSGLPNDRFSAERPEGSISTLTIQRTEQRDSAMYRCASSLASGGGDTQYFGPGTRLTVL.

J is TRBJ2-5 and V is TRBV19, with TRBD2 as a possible D gene (5 bases). CDR3 size: 15 residues. The V and J ends lost 5 bases and 1 base respectively, with 14 bases between them. The germline CDR1 and CDR2 sequences are LNHDA and SQIVND (reference sequence). The CDR3: CASSAYGNSQETQYF. As DNA, the CDR3 is TGTGCCAGTAGTGCGTACGGGAACTCCCAAGAGACCCAGTACTTC.

This clone was picked up a small number of times. The V gene is TRBV5-1, the J gene TRBJ2-5; D perhaps matches TRBD1 (5 bases). Trimming shortened V by 4 bases and J by 1 base, and 17 bases separated the two germline ends. The CDR3 is made up of 16 amino acids. The germline CDR1 and CDR2 sequences are SGHRS and YFSETQ. The CDR3 bases are TGCGCCAGCAGCCCTGGAGTTGCGGACATCCAAGAGACCCAGTACTTC. Protein: CASSPGVADIQETQYF.

On this clone itself: In the same sample, other DNA sequences code for this CDR3. The chain recombines TRBV5-1 with TRBJ2-7, with 8 bases lining up with TRBD2. Germline trimming cut 0 bases from V and 5 bases from J; bases unmatched to any gene: 10. Germline V gene sequence: CDR1 SGHRS, CDR2 YFSETQ. This CDR3 contains 16 residues. Written as DNA, the CDR3 is TGCGCCAGCAGCTTGGATCGGGGGGGGGCGAGGAACGAGCAGTACTTC. Translating gives CASSLDRGGARNEQYF.

The chain couples TRBV5-1 to TRBJ2-3; 9 positions match TRBD2. CDR1 SGHRS and CDR2 YFSETQ come from the germline V gene. The CDR3 consists of 15 residues. Trimming removed 4 bases from V and 2 bases from J; junction bases left unmatched: 5. The CDR3 loop is CASSRSGGFTDTQYF. The CDR3 nucleotides read TGCGCCAGCAGCCGGAGCGGGGGGTTCACAGATACGCAGTATTTT.

This chain links TRBV29-1 with TRBJ2-5, with 8 bases lining up with TRBD2. The CDR3 consists of 16 residues. The ends lost 0 bases at V and 3 bases at J; junction bases unmatched: 9. The germline gives CDR1 SQVTM, CDR2 ANQGSEA. In nucleotides, the CDR3 is TGCAGCGTTGAAGAACTATTAGACGGGGGGGAAGAGACCCAGTACTTC. It is translated as CSVEELLDGGEETQYF.

The DNA of the CDR3 is TGTGCCAGCAGGGACGGGATCTCCTACGAGCAGTACTTC. Protein product: CASRDGISYEQYF. The genes are TRBV5-6 and TRBJ2-7, with TRBD2 as a possible D gene (5 bases). V dropped 5 bases and J dropped 0 bases, with 9 bases sitting between them. The CDR3 has 13 residues. Germline-derived CDR1 and CDR2 are SGHDT and YYEEEE.

The rearrangement uses TRBV4-1 and TRBJ1-5; possible D gene TRBD1, 6 bases. CDR3 length: 19 residues. Trimming took off 0 bases at V and 0 bases at J, with 18 bases between the two ends. In germline, CDR1 is MGHRA, CDR2 YSYEKL. The DNA of the CDR3 is TGCGCCAGCAGCCAAGATCCGGACGGACAGCGCTATAGCAATCAGCCCCAGCATTTT. Translation: CASSQDPDGQRYSNQPQHF.

By share, this clone counts as medium-sized. V gene TRBV30 combines with J gene TRBJ2-7; 10 bases line up with TRBD1. The CDR3 is 15 residues long. With V trimmed by 3 bases and J by 2 bases, 7 bases remained unmatched. From germline, CDR1 is GTSNPN and CDR2 SVGIG (reference sequence). The CDR3 nucleotides are TGTGCCTGGAGCCATTCCGGGACAGGGGCCTACGAGCAGTACTTC. Its translation is CAWSHSGTGAYEQYF.

The chain couples TRBV5-1 to TRBJ1-1, with 8 positions matching TRBD1. The V segment lost 2 bases and the J segment 1 base; nucleotides outside the gene matches: 7. The CDR3 runs to 16 residues. Germline V CDR1 and CDR2: SGHRS, YFSETQ. CDR3 amino acids: CASSFLPGQGNTEAFF. CDR3 nucleotides: TGCGCCAGCAGCTTTTTACCAGGACAGGGGAACACTGAAGCTTTCTTT.